This paragraph reports one T cell receptor beta chain. As yet, its antigen is unknown. The authors ran a second PCR of 7 to 11 cycles using a sample-barcoded 5' primer and a J-beta primer mix. The authors tagged each cDNA molecule using a template-switch adaptor with 12 random nucleotides. One entry per CDR3 protein results from TCRdb running MiXCR on the 5' RACE reads. The sample lists 600,000 to 800,000 distinct CDR3 sequences; about 51% were seen once. These data originate in a study of blood T cells in healthy people across ages. The CDR3 has 16 amino acids. The germline V and J ends were trimmed by 3 bases and 4 bases, with 16 bases remaining between them. Per germline, CDR1 SNHLY and CDR2 FYNNEI. Study outcomes and limitations: Per million T cells, the diversity of TCR beta decreased roughly linearly as age advanced. Higher diversity, along with more naive CD4+ cells, distinguished long-lived donors from aged donors. Leaving the PBMCs unsorted stopped any conclusive comparison of naive versus antigen-experienced cells.

The chain links TRBV2 to TRBJ1-3, with TRBD1 as a possible D gene (5 bases). This clonotype originated in a woman aged 80 or over in good health. Sequenced material: blood. CDR3 loop: CASSERSRVSGNTIYF. The CDR3 DNA follows: TGTGCCAGCAGTGAGCGATCCAGGGTATCGGGAAACACCATATATTTT.